This is a list of T cell receptor beta chains from one sample in a study of blood T cell repertoires in COVID-19. Some clones are missing from TCRdb's copy, which holds only in-frame ones; the method was immunoSEQ multiplex PCR. The data show 400,000 or so clones, with roughly 87% seen just once and about 0.6% held by the top ten. Material for sequencing was PBMCs or T cells enriched from blood (not recorded which). These receptors all come from a man between 18 and 35 years old who had recovered from COVID-19. CDR3s include the opening cysteine and the closing phenylalanine or tryptophan. Each record gives: J gene, clone size, V gene, D gene, CDR3 DNA, CDR3 protein. D genes are given only for firm matches. Size is stated for part of the rows, as once, few or many counts, or as a class when the clone is expanded.

>TRBJ1-5|.|TRBV7-8|TRBD1
TGTGCCAGCAGCCCCGGACAGGGACAGCCCCAGCATTTT
CASSPGQGQPQHF
>TRBJ2-7|once|TRBV9|.
TGTGCCAGCAGCCCACAGGGCCCGTACGAGCAGTACTTC
CASSPQGPYEQYF
>TRBJ2-1|once|TRBV7-3|.
TGTGCCAGCTCGAAGTGGACAGAGCTCTACAATGAGCAGTTCTTC
CASSKWTELYNEQFF
>TRBJ2-3|.|TRBV15|.
TGTGCCACCAGCAGAGGACAGAGTCGCACAGATACGCAGTATTTT
CATSRGQSRTDTQYF
>TRBJ1-3|.|TRBV4-1|.
TGCGCCAGCAGCCAACGGGACAACTCTGGAAACACCATATATTTT
CASSQRDNSGNTIYF
>TRBJ1-2|.|TRBV3-1/TRBV3-2|.
TGTGCCAGCAGCCAAGTGTCAGGGGCCTATGGCTACACCTTC
CASSQVSGAYGYTF
>TRBJ2-7|once|TRBV18|TRBD2
TGTGCCAGCTCCCGGGGGGGTCCCTACGAGCAGTACTTC
CASSRGGPYEQYF
>TRBJ2-2|.|TRBV27|.
TGTGCCAGCAGTGCAGTCGGGGTCATCGGGGAGCTGTTTTTT
CASSAVGVIGELFF
>TRBJ1-1|.|TRBV10-3|TRBD1
TGTGCCATCAGTCAATCCGGGACAGGGGCTGAAGCTTTCTTT
CAISQSGTGAEAFF
>TRBJ1-1|.|TRBV27|.
TGTGCCAGCAGTTTTGGTGGGGGCTACACTGAAGCTTTCTTT
CASSFGGGYTEAFF
>TRBJ2-2|.|TRBV24-1|TRBD2
TGTGCCACCAGTGGCGGACTAGCGGGAGTAGAGGGGGAGCTGTTTTTT
CATSGGLAGVEGELFF
>TRBJ1-1|.|TRBV27|.
TGTGCCAGCAGTGCGGCCCTGGGGAACACTGAAGCTTTCTTT
CASSAALGNTEAFF
>TRBJ1-4|.|TRBV13|TRBD1
TGTGCCAGCAGCGCCCGACAGGGGGCGGGTGAAAAACTGTTTTTT
CASSARQGAGEKLFF
>TRBJ2-7|.|TRBV7-8|.
TGTGCCAGCAGCTTAAAATGGCGGGGTAGCTCCTACGAGCAGTACTTC
CASSLKWRGSSYEQYF
>TRBJ2-7|.|TRBV20-1|.
TGCAGTGCTAGAGATCCATACGAGCAGTACTTC
CSARDPYEQYF
>TRBJ2-3|.|TRBV10-3|TRBD2
TGTGCCATCAGTGAGTCGAGCCTAGCGGGATCGGGTACGCAGTATTTT
CAISESSLAGSGTQYF
>TRBJ1-2|.|TRBV14|.
TGTGCCAGCAGCCAAGGGTACAGGGCTAACTATGGCTACACCTTC
CASSQGYRANYGYTF
>TRBJ2-1|.|TRBV27|TRBD1
TGTGCCAGCAGTTTATTGGGGACAGGGATTGAGCAGTTCTTC
CASSLLGTGIEQFF
>TRBJ2-7|once|TRBV6-5|TRBD2
TGTGCCAGCACCGGACTAGCGGGAGCTGAGCAGTACTTC
CASTGLAGAEQYF
>TRBJ1-2|.|TRBV3-1/TRBV3-2|TRBD1
TGTGCCAGCAGCCAGACGACAGGGGGTCCCTATGGCTACACCTTC
CASSQTTGGPYGYTF
>TRBJ2-5|.|TRBV10-3|TRBD1
TGTGCCATCAGTGAGTCGACAGGGGAAGAGACCCAGTACTTC
CAISESTGEETQYF
>TRBJ1-3|.|TRBV4-1|.
TGCGCCAGCAGCCAAGAGCCGGTAGGGGCGGGAGGAAACACCATATATTTT
CASSQEPVGAGGNTIYF
>TRBJ2-1|.|TRBV19|.
TGTGCCAGTAGTATAGAAGGGGGTGAGCAGTTCTTC
CASSIEGGEQFF
>TRBJ1-3|.|TRBV14|TRBD1
TGTGCCAGCAGCAACTACAGGGGGCGAGGAAACACCATATATTTT
CASSNYRGRGNTIYF
>TRBJ2-1|.|TRBV10-1|TRBD2
TGCGCCAGCAGTAATAGCGGGAGGGCTTCTAATGAGCAGTTCTTC
CASSNSGRASNEQFF
>TRBJ2-5|.|TRBV29-1|.
TGCAGCGCATTAGATCCGGGGCAAGAGACCCAGTACTTC
CSALDPGQETQYF
>TRBJ2-7|.|TRBV7-9|TRBD1
TGTGCCAGCAGCGCAACAGGGGGAGCAAGCTCCTACGAGCAGTACTTC
CASSATGGASSYEQYF
>TRBJ1-5|.|TRBV6-2/TRBV6-3|.
TGTGCCAGCAGCCGGGGGGGGATTCAGCCCCAGCATTTT
CASSRGGIQPQHF
>TRBJ1-4|.|TRBV5-5|.
TGTGCCAGCAGCTCCTGGGGCTGGAATGAAAAACTGTTTTTT
CASSSWGWNEKLFF
>TRBJ1-4|once|TRBV7-7|TRBD1
TGTGCCAGCAGCTTAGGTGGGACAGGGAACGAAAAACTGTTTTTT
CASSLGGTGNEKLFF
>TRBJ2-1|.|TRBV3-1/TRBV3-2|TRBD2
TGTGCCAGCAGCCAAGGGGTCCTAGCGGGGGGGAATGAGCAGTTCTTC
CASSQGVLAGGNEQFF
>TRBJ2-6|once|TRBV25-1|.
TGTGCCAGCAGTGTGGCGGGGTCTGGGGCCAACGTCCTGACTTTC
CASSVAGSGANVLTF
>TRBJ1-6|.|TRBV3-1/TRBV3-2|.
TGTGCCAGCACCCCCTTATTGAATTCACCCCTCCACTTT
CASTPLLNSPLHF
>TRBJ1-4|.|TRBV15|.
TGTGCCACCAGCAAGAGTCCAGGGACTAATGAAAAACTGTTTTTT
CATSKSPGTNEKLFF
>TRBJ2-7|.|TRBV29-1|.
TGCAGCGTAGCTGTCCGGGAAGGGGGCGAGCAGTACTTC
CSVAVREGGEQYF
>TRBJ1-5|.|TRBV6-2/TRBV6-3|.
TGTGCCAGCGGCCTACAGGGCTCGGGTCAGCCCCAGCATTTT
CASGLQGSGQPQHF
>TRBJ1-2|few|TRBV6-5|.
TGTGCCAGCGGGCTGGTTGGCTACACCTTC
CASGLVGYTF